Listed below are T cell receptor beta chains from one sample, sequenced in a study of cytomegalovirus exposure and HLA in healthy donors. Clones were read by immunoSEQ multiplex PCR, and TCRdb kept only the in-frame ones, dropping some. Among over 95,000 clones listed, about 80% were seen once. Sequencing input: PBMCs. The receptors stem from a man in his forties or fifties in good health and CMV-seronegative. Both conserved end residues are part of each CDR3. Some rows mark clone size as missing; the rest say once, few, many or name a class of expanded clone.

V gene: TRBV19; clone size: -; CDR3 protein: CASSVDRGVNIQYF
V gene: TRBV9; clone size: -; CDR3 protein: CASSVELQPNTEAFF
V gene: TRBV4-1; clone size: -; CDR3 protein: CASSPVFGASGRARDTQYF
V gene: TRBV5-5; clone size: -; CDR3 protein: CASSLAMRGSPEQETQYF
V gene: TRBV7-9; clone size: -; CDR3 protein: CSSSLIAGDYGYTF
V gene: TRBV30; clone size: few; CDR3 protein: CAWGLAGYTGELFF
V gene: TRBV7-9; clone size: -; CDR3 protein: CASSKTGDAYEQYF
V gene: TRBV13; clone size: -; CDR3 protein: CASSLVAQTYEQYF
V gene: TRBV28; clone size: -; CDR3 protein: CASSFPTSGTDTQYF
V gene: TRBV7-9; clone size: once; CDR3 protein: CSSSWAGGPFSIYNEQFF
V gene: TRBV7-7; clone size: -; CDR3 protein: CASRPKGSGETQYF
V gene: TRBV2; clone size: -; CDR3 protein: CAITTEAGQGVNEQFF
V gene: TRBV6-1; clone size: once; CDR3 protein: CASRGQNSEKLFF
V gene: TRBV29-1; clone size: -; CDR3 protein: CSVEEVPGSGSYEQYF
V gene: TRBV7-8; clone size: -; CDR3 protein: CASSPRAGPYGYTF
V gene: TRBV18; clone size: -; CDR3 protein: CASSPSTGGQETQYF
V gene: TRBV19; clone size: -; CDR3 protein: CASSIVRGNTEAFF
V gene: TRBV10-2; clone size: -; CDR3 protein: CASSELLLRNVDYGYTF
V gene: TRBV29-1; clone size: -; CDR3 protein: CSVAGGTGWDQPQHF
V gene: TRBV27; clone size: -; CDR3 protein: CASGGTSHSPLHF
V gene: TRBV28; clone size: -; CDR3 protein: CASSLQGNYGYTF
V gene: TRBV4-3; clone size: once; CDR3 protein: CASSQGPWGTGFQPQHF
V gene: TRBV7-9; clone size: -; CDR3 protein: CASSRDLANYGYTF
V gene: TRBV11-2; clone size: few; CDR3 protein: CASRGEGGSSYNEQFF
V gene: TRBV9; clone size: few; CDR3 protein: CASSRQGNVHEQYF
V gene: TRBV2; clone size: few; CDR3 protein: CASSEEGTGGFEQFF
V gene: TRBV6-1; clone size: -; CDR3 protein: CASRGTSGYEQYF
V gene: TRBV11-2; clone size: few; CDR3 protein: CASSLAWEVRTYEQYF
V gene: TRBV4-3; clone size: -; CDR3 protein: CASSQVLKDFYGYTF
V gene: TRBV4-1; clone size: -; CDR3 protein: CASSQGRQGQGSTEAFF
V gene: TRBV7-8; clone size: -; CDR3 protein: CASSSNQDTSVRSGANVLTF
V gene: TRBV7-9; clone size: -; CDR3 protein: CASTRRGPDDTEAFF
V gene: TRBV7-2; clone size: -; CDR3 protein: CASRSAGGRTDTQYF
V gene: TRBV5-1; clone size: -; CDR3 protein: CASSWRQFSGANVLTF
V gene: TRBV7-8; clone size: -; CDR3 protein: CASSSSHKREKLFF
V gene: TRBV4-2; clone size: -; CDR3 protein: CASSQVQRGEQETQYF
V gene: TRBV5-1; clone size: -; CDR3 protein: CASSLQGETQYF
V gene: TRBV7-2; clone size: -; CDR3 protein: CASSLQGAGYGYTF
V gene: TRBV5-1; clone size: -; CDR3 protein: CASSFGGRAINEQFF